This T cell receptor (beta chain) comes out of a study of OX40 agonist ivuxolimab in advanced cancers. Study-level points and caveats: The investigators did not determine what antigen specificity the expanded peripheral T cells had.

Libraries were prepared by immunoSEQ multiplex PCR; TCRdb keeps only in-frame clonotypes and omits some of them. Of over 55,000 clones listed, roughly nine tenths are singletons. Autoimmune disease history or systemic immunosuppression led to patients being barred. Germline lookup yields CDR1 SGHRS and CDR2 YFSETQ. The CDR3 has 14 amino acids. J was trimmed by 2 bases and V by 4 bases; bases with no gene match: 5. Details on this clone: Its antigen is not known.

Sample: CD4+ or CD8+ T cells sorted from blood, taken in a trial of the OX40 agonist ivuxolimab. This clonotype originated in an adult with an advanced solid tumor such as melanoma, head and neck, liver or kidney cancer. This sequence joins TRBV5-1 and TRBJ1-1; 7 bases agree with TRBD1. CDR3 protein: CASSLRDRNTEAFF. The DNA of the CDR3 is TGCGCCAGCAGCCTCCGGGACAGAAACACTGAAGCTTTCTTT.